Listed below are T cell receptor beta chains from one sample, sequenced in a study of T cell responses to AZD1222 COVID-19 vaccine. Data came from immunoSEQ multiplex PCR; TCRdb stores just in-frame clones and leaves some out. The sample has around 140,000 clones, roughly 93% seen once. Specimen: peripheral blood, collected 28 days after the second AZD1222 dose. These receptors were obtained from an adult who received the AZD1222 COVID-19 vaccine. CDR3s include the opening cysteine and the closing phenylalanine or tryptophan. D genes are given only for firm matches. The listing skips clone size in some rows; elsewhere it reads once, few, many or a size class.

>TRBV2|TRBJ1-2|TRBD1|few
TGTGCCAGCAGTGCGGGACAGGCTACTGGCTACACCTTC
CASSAGQATGYTF
>TRBV2|TRBJ2-6|TRBD1|NA
TGTGCTTTAAACAGGGGGCGCTTGGCTGGGGCCAACGTCCTGACTTTC
CALNRGRLAGANVLTF
>TRBV7-9|TRBJ1-2|TRBD1|NA
TGTGCCAGCAGCCCGGGACAGGCGGACTATGGCTACACCTTC
CASSPGQADYGYTF
>TRBV6-6|TRBJ1-4|TRBD1|NA
TGTGCCAGCAGTCTAAGGGGGGGACAGGGGCAAAATGAAAAACTGTTTTTT
CASSLRGGQGQNEKLFF
>TRBV12-3/TRBV12-4|TRBJ1-2|NA|once
TGTGCCAGCAGACAACAGGGAAACTATGGCTACACCTTC
CASRQQGNYGYTF
>TRBV4-1|TRBJ1-2|NA|NA
TGCGCCAGCAGCCAGTCAGGGGTGTACTATGGCTACACCTTC
CASSQSGVYYGYTF
>TRBV25-1|TRBJ2-7|NA|NA
TGTGCCAGCAGTGAATCCCAGGGTTGGTACGAGCAGTACTTC
CASSESQGWYEQYF
>TRBV6-5|TRBJ1-1|TRBD1|NA
TGTGCCAGCAGTTACGATTCGGACAGGATGAACACTGAAGCTTTCTTT
CASSYDSDRMNTEAFF
>TRBV7-3|TRBJ2-3|NA|NA
TGTGCCAGCAGCTTAAGGGCCTATTCCCGCACAGATACGCAGTATTTT
CASSLRAYSRTDTQYF
>TRBV7-9|TRBJ1-4|NA|NA
TGTGCCAGCAGCTTTGGATCACCAGGAGGGGCAGAAAAACTGTTTTTT
CASSFGSPGGAEKLFF
>TRBV28|TRBJ1-6|NA|NA
TGTGCCAGCAATCCGGGGTGGGACTATAATTCACCCCTCCACTTT
CASNPGWDYNSPLHF
>TRBV19|TRBJ2-7|TRBD1|NA
TGTGCCAGTAGTATCAGCAGGGGGACCTACGAGCAGTACTTC
CASSISRGTYEQYF
>TRBV28|TRBJ1-4|TRBD1|NA
TGTGCCAGCAGTAGCCGGCGCGTCCAGGGGGGTAATGAAAAACTGTTTTTT
CASSSRRVQGGNEKLFF
>TRBV28|TRBJ1-3|TRBD1|NA
TGTGCCAGCAGCCAGGGGGTTGAAGCTGGAAACACCATATATTTT
CASSQGVEAGNTIYF
>TRBV14|TRBJ2-6|TRBD2|NA
TGTGCCAGCAGCCTTAGTTGGGAGGGGCTTTCTGGGGCCAACGTCCTGACTTTC
CASSLSWEGLSGANVLTF
>TRBV28|TRBJ2-2|NA|NA
TGTGCCAGCAGTTTGGTCTTCGGGGAGCTGTTTTTT
CASSLVFGELFF
>TRBV30|TRBJ1-1|NA|NA
TGTGCCTGGAGTCTCCGTCGTGAGAAGGTTGAAGCTTTCTTT
CAWSLRREKVEAFF
>TRBV5-6|TRBJ1-1|TRBD1|NA
TGTGCCAGCAGGGCTACAGGGGTTTACACTGAAGCTTTCTTT
CASRATGVYTEAFF
>TRBV2|TRBJ2-7|NA|NA
TGTGCCAGCAGTGAGGGACTGGGCTACGAGCAGTACTTC
CASSEGLGYEQYF
>TRBV12-3/TRBV12-4|TRBJ1-1|NA|NA
TGTGCCAGCAGTTTATGGGGCTCTGGTGAAGCTTTCTTT
CASSLWGSGEAFF
>TRBV6-5|TRBJ1-6|NA|NA
TGTGCCAGCAGTTACTCTCGTGATTCAGCTTCACCCCTCCACTTT
CASSYSRDSASPLHF
>TRBV27|TRBJ1-1|TRBD1|NA
TGTGCCAGCAGTTTTAGGGGACAGATGAACACTGAAGCTTTCTTT
CASSFRGQMNTEAFF
>TRBV2|TRBJ1-3|NA|NA
TGTGCCAGCAGTAGAGACCAGGGCGCCTCTGGAAACACCATATATTTT
CASSRDQGASGNTIYF
>TRBV10-3|TRBJ2-2|NA|NA
TGTGCCATCAGTAGGACGGACGCGAACACCGGGGAGCTGTTTTTT
CAISRTDANTGELFF
>TRBV30|TRBJ1-5|NA|NA
TGTGCCTGGAGCTATAGCAATCAGCCCCAGCATTTT
CAWSYSNQPQHF
>TRBV15|TRBJ1-1|NA|NA
TGTGCCACCAGCAGGAGGGACACTGAAGCTTTCTTT
CATSRRDTEAFF
>TRBV7-9|TRBJ2-5|NA|NA
TGTGCCAGCAGCTACCAACCCGACGATTGGTGGACCCAGTACTTC
CASSYQPDDWWTQYF
>TRBV10-1|TRBJ1-1|NA|NA
TGCGCCAGCAGTATTCCCGACCGGGCCGACTCTGAAGCTTTCTTT
CASSIPDRADSEAFF
>TRBV2|TRBJ1-1|TRBD1|NA
TGTGCCAGCGGTCAGGGGGTGTGGGACACTGAAGCTTTCTTT
CASGQGVWDTEAFF
>TRBV6-5|TRBJ1-2|TRBD1|few
TGTGCCAGCAGTTACACGACAGGGGGTGGCTACACCTTC
CASSYTTGGGYTF